This T cell receptor beta chain emerged from a study of blood T cells in healthy people across ages. Overall study: Roughly one uniquely barcoded beta molecule per two T cells was captured.

A second PCR of roughly 7 to 11 cycles used a sample-barcoded 5' primer and a J-beta primer mix. TCRdb re-derived calls from the 5' RACE reads in MiXCR, one entry per CDR3 protein. This sample has over a million distinct CDR3 sequences, with roughly 45% found just once. The individuals who served as donors were healthy Caucasians living in Russia, aged about 6 to 90. The draw of peripheral blood yielded 8.5 to 10 milliliters from each donor. V gave up 5 bases and J gave up 2 bases, with 10 bases separating them. CDR1 is LNHNV, CDR2 YYDKDF, per germline (reference sequence). The CDR3 extends over 14 amino acids. Study-level findings and limits: It was held that diversity estimates obtained from one million T cells represented underestimates.

Points on this clonotype: The antigen remains undetermined.

The sequencing input was blood. This TCR was recovered from a woman under 30 in good health. J is TRBJ1-3 and V is TRBV15; D call uncertain. The CDR3 bases are TGTGCCACCAGCCGAGGGCAACCTGGAAACACCATATATTTT. This gives the protein CATSRGQPGNTIYF.